The 26 T cell receptor beta chains below come from one sample, sequenced in a study of T cell changes during pregnancy in multiple sclerosis. The method was immunoSEQ multiplex PCR; TCRdb's version includes in-frame clones alone and lacks a portion of them. Seen here are 75,000 to 95,000 clones, 93% observed once, and the top ten hold under 3%. The material sequenced was peripheral blood, taken in the second trimester of pregnancy. These receptors were obtained from a female donor with multiple sclerosis, enrolled in a pregnancy study.

The chain employs TRBV7-6 and TRBJ2-5; D not certain. This CDR3 region has 14 residues. Trimming took 5 bases from V and 4 from J, leaving 14 bases between them. Germline values: CDR1 SGHVS, CDR2 FNYEAQ. In DNA form, the CDR3 reads TGTGCCAGCAGCACGAGCCCCATGAGAGAGACCCAGTACTTC. As protein: CASSTSPMRETQYF.

V gene TRBV9 combines with J gene TRBJ1-2, with TRBD1 matching over 8 bases. This CDR3 has 16 amino acids. Germline lookup yields CDR1 SGDLS and CDR2 YYNGEE. The V segment lost 2 bases and the J segment 8 bases; nucleotides outside the gene matches: 14. The CDR3 spells CASSVDPGTGSDGYTF. CDR3 DNA sequence: TGTGCCAGCAGCGTCGACCCCGGGACAGGTTCCGACGGCTACACCTTC.

The chain carries TRBV18 and TRBJ1-2; D possibly corresponds to TRBD1 (5 bases). The V end was cut by 3 bases, the J end by 3 bases, with 11 bases between. Germline-derived CDR1 and CDR2 are KGHSH and LQKENI. This CDR3 spans 14 amino acids. CDR3 sequence (DNA): TGTGCCAGCTCACCCCGGGGGGTCGACTATGGCTACACCTTC. This translates into CASSPRGVDYGYTF.

The chain recombines TRBV9 with TRBJ2-1; no clear D gene. The germline gives CDR1 SGDLS, CDR2 YYNGEE. The CDR3 has 15 residues. The V end lost 2 bases, the J end lost 0 bases, and 9 bases lay between the germline ends. CDR3 sequence: CASSVSASSYNEQFF. CDR3 nucleotide sequence: TGTGCCAGCAGCGTGAGCGCGAGCTCCTACAATGAGCAGTTCTTC.

This chain connects TRBV11-2 to TRBJ2-5, with D maybe TRBD2 (6 bases). CDR3 length: 13 residues. Trimming removed 4 bases at V and 5 bases at J, with 11 bases between. Germline CDR1 and CDR2: SGHAT and FQNNGV. The CDR3 bases are TGTGCCAGCAGCTCGGACTACGGGGAGACCCAGTACTTC. Translated: CASSSDYGETQYF.

This clone was counted once. The V gene is TRBV5-6, the J gene TRBJ1-6; D ambiguous. This CDR3 comprises 14 residues. The V end lost 0 bases, the J end lost 6 bases, and 7 bases lay between the germline ends. Germline-derived CDR1 and CDR2 are SGHDT and YYEEEE. The chain's CDR3 is CASSLVDTNSPLHF. DNA of the CDR3: TGTGCCAGCAGCTTGGTTGACACTAATTCACCCCTCCACTTT.

The gene calls are TRBV9 and TRBJ2-6, with TRBD1 identical over 7 bases. Germline CDR1 is SGDLS and CDR2 is YYNGEE. The CDR3 sequence is 18 residues long. V lost 0 bases and J lost 2; bases outside the gene matches: 8. The CDR3 region is CASSVERSGGAGANVLTF. CDR3 sequence (DNA): TGTGCCAGCAGCGTAGAGCGCTCAGGGGGAGCTGGGGCCAACGTCCTGACTTTC.

This clone was picked up one time. This chain uses TRBV7-8 with TRBJ1-1; D possibly corresponds to TRBD1 (5 bases). This CDR3 is 14 amino acids long. The V and J ends lost 0 bases and 1 base respectively, with 6 bases between them. Germline V CDR1 and CDR2: SGHVS, FQNEAQ. This CDR3 reads CASSLAGENTEAFF. CDR3 DNA sequence: TGTGCCAGCAGCTTAGCAGGGGAGAACACTGAAGCTTTCTTT.

V usage is TRBV29-1 and J usage is TRBJ1-2, with TRBD1 matching 9 bases. CDR3 length: 18 amino acids. Germline V gene data show CDR1 as SQVTM and CDR2 as ANQGSEA. V lost 1 base, J lost 0 bases, and 12 bases stayed unmatched. The chain's CDR3 is CSVEGGQGKEEANYGYTF. DNA for the CDR3: TGCAGCGTTGAAGGCGGACAGGGGAAAGAAGAAGCTAACTATGGCTACACCTTC. Variable domain in full (rest from reference TRBV29-1 and TRBJ1-2): SAVISQKPSRDICQRGTSLTIQCQVDSQVTMMFWYRQQPGQSLTLIATANQGSEATYESGFVIDKFPISRPNLTFSTLTVSNMSPEDSSIYLCSVEGGQGKEEANYGYTFGSGTRLTVV.

The gene calls are TRBV6-5 and TRBJ1-2; 9 bases map to TRBD1. The V gene end was trimmed by 6 bases and the J gene end by 5 bases; junction bases not matched to a gene: 4. The CDR3 has 13 amino acids. Germline CDR1 MNHEY, CDR2 SVGAGI. The DNA of the CDR3 is TGTGCCAGCAGCCAAGGACAGGGGTATGGCTACACCTTC. It encodes CASSQGQGYGYTF.

The chain couples TRBV6-1 to TRBJ2-1; D unclear. V gave up 3 bases and J gave up 3 bases, with 12 bases separating them. The CDR3 spans 15 residues. From germline, CDR1 is MNHNS and CDR2 SASEGT. The CDR3: CASSESYFSYNEQFF. The CDR3 nucleotides are TGTGCCAGCAGTGAGTCGTATTTCAGCTACAATGAGCAGTTCTTC.

V usage is TRBV13 and J usage is TRBJ2-1; 7 positions match TRBD1. CDR1 PRHDT and CDR2 FYEKMQ come from the germline V gene (reference sequence). The CDR3 length is 14 residues. V shed 5 bases, J shed 5 bases, and the junction held 6 bases outside the gene matches. CDR3 nucleotides: TGTGCCAGCAGCGACCGGGACAGAAACAATGAGCAGTTCTTC. This translates into CASSDRDRNNEQFF.

This chain uses TRBV5-1 with TRBJ2-3, with a weak D call TRBD2 (5 bases). The V and J ends lost 2 bases and 2 bases respectively, with 12 bases between them. Germline V lookup: CDR1 SGHRS, CDR2 YFSETQ. CDR3 size: 15 residues. The CDR3 coding sequence is TGCGCCAGCAGCTTAGGAGGATACTACACAGATACGCAGTATTTT. It specifies CASSLGGYYTDTQYF.

The chain recombines TRBV11-2 with TRBJ1-2, with 7 bases lining up with TRBD1. V lost 4 bases and J lost 0; bases outside the gene matches: 5. The germline V gene encodes CDR1 SGHAT and CDR2 FQNNGV. This CDR3 spans 15 amino acids. CDR3 residues: CASSSYRGANYGYTF. CDR3 DNA: TGTGCCAGCAGCTCGTACAGGGGAGCTAACTATGGCTACACCTTC.

This clone is a singleton in its sample. This sequence joins TRBV30 and TRBJ1-5; D is unresolved. This CDR3 has 13 residues. V was clipped by 6 bases and J by 3 bases, with 12 bases between them. Germline V gene sequence: CDR1 GTSNPN, CDR2 SVGIG (reference sequence). CDR3 loop: CACDAGLNQPQHF. The CDR3, as DNA: TGTGCCTGCGACGCCGGACTCAATCAGCCCCAGCATTTT.

The chain joins TRBV10-3 to TRBJ2-7, with D unclear. The CDR3 runs to 14 residues. Deletions cut 6 bases from V and 1 base from J, with 13 bases between. Germline V gene sequence: CDR1 ENHRY, CDR2 SYGVKD. This CDR3 is CAISQATASYEQYF. The CDR3 DNA reads as TGTGCCATCAGCCAAGCGACGGCGTCCTACGAGCAGTACTTC.

The rearrangement joins TRBV6-5 to TRBJ1-2; D not certain. The length of the CDR3 is 11 residues. Germline V gene lookup returns CDR1 MNHEY and CDR2 SVGAGI. The germline V and J ends were trimmed by 6 bases and 6 bases, with 8 bases remaining between them. In nucleotides, the CDR3 is TGTGCCAGCAGCTCACTAAATGGCTACACCTTC. Protein: CASSSLNGYTF.

This clone occurred once. The chain uses TRBV10-3 and TRBJ2-1; 9 bases agree with TRBD2. This CDR3 spans 16 amino acids. Germline CDR1 is ENHRY and CDR2 is SYGVKD. The V and J ends lost 10 bases and 0 bases, in that order; junction bases with no gene match: 10. CDR3 residues: CATSGSGGSSYNEQFF. The CDR3 DNA is TGTGCCACGTCGGGGAGCGGGGGGAGCTCCTACAATGAGCAGTTCTTC.

The rearrangement links TRBV6-1 to TRBJ2-2; the D gene is possibly TRBD2 (6 bases). CDR1 is MNHNS, CDR2 SASEGT, per germline. The CDR3 is made up of 13 amino acids. With 8 bases removed from V and 6 bases from J, the gap between germline ends came to 13 bases. DNA of the CDR3: TGTGCCAGCGGTTTGGCGGGGTCCGGGGAGCTGTTTTTT. Translation gives CASGLAGSGELFF.

The V and J genes are TRBV4-1 and TRBJ1-1; 8 bases agree with TRBD1. CDR3 length: 15 amino acids. CDR1 is MGHRA and CDR2 is YSYEKL in the germline V gene. V was pared by 4 bases and J by 1 base, with 5 bases of the junction left unmatched. CDR3 DNA: TGCGCCAGCAGCCCGACGACAGGGGCGAACACTGAAGCTTTCTTT. The encoded protein is CASSPTTGANTEAFF.

The rearrangement joins TRBV29-1 to TRBJ1-1, with unresolved D. The germline gives CDR1 SQVTM, CDR2 ANQGSEA. Trimming removed 4 bases at V and 8 bases at J, with 11 bases between. This CDR3 is built from 11 residues. The CDR3 protein is CSVGREIEAFF. Here the CDR3 DNA reads TGCAGCGTTGGTCGGGAAATCGAAGCTTTCTTT.

The CDR3 loop is CASKGGAETQYF. The CDR3 DNA sequence: TGTGCCAGCAAAGGGGGCGCAGAGACCCAGTACTTC. V and J are TRBV2 and TRBJ2-5; 7 positions match TRBD1. Germline V gene lookup returns CDR1 SNHLY and CDR2 FYNNEI. Trimming cost V 7 bases and J 4 bases; bases outside gene matches: 3. The CDR3 is 12 residues long.

The chain recombines TRBV7-9 with TRBJ1-2, with 7 bases that match TRBD1. From germline, CDR1 is SEHNR and CDR2 FQNEAQ (reference sequence). V was pared by 5 bases and J by 7 bases, with 7 bases of the junction left unmatched. The CDR3 has 13 residues. CDR3 sequence (DNA): TGTGCCAGCAGCCACCTGACAGGGAGTGGCTACACCTTC. This gives the protein CASSHLTGSGYTF.

This chain uses TRBV2 with TRBJ2-2; 7 nucleotides align to TRBD1. This CDR3 has 18 residues. The germline CDR1 and CDR2 sequences are SNHLY and FYNNEI. The J segment lost 7 bases and the V segment lost 6 bases, leaving 20 bases of the junction unmatched. CDR3 in amino acids: CASSEEAQTGPINGELFF. The CDR3 region has the DNA TGTGCCAGCAGCGAGGAGGCTCAGACAGGGCCTATTAACGGGGAGCTGTTTTTT.

The chain recombines TRBV5-1 with TRBJ1-2, with D possibly TRBD1 on 5 matching bases. This CDR3 contains 14 residues. From germline, CDR1 is SGHRS and CDR2 YFSETQ. With 4 bases removed from V and 4 bases from J, the gap between germline ends came to 14 bases. The CDR3 DNA sequence: TGCGCCAGCAGCCCCAGGGAGGAAACCTATGGCTACACCTTC. Translated, it gives CASSPREETYGYTF.

The CDR3 spells CASSLTGSGKETQYF. The CDR3 DNA reads as TGTGCCAGCAGCCTCACAGGGAGTGGGAAAGAGACCCAGTACTTC. The V and J genes are TRBV9 and TRBJ2-5; a possible D gene is TRBD1 (6 bases). The germline V gene has CDR1 SGDLS and CDR2 YYNGEE. V was cut by 4 bases and J by 3 bases, with 16 bases left in between. This CDR3 is built from 15 residues.